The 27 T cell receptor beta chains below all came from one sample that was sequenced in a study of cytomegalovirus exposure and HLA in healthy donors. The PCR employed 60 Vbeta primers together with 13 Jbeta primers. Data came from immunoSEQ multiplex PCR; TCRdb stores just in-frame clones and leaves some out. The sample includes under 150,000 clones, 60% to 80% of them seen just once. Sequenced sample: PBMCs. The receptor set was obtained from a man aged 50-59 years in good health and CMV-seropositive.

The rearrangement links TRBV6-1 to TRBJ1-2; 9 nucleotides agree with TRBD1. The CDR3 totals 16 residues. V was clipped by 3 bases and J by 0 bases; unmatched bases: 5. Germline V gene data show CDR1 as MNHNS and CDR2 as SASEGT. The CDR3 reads CASSETGGRANYGYTF. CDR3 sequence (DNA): TGTGCCAGCAGTGAGACAGGGGGGAGAGCTAACTATGGCTACACCTTC.

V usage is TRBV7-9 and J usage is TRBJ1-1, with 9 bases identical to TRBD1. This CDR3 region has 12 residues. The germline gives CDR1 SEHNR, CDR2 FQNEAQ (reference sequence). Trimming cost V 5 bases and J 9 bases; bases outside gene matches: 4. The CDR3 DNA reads TGTGCCAGCAGCCTGCACAGGGGGCAAGCTTTCTTT. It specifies CASSLHRGQAFF.

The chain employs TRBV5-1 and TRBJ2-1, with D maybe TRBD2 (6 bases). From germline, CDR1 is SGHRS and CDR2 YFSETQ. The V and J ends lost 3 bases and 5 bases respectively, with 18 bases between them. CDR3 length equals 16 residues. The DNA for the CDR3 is TGCGCCAGCAGCTCTATAGGGACTGACGTGAACAATGAGCAGTTCTTC. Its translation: CASSSIGTDVNNEQFF.

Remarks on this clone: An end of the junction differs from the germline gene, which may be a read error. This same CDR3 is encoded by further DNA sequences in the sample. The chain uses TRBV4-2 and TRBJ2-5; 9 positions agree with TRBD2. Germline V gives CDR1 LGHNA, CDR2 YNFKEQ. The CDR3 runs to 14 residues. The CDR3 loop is CASSRGTSQETQYF. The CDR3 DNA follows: TGTGCCAGCAGCCGTGGGACTAGCCAAGAAACCCAGTACTTC.

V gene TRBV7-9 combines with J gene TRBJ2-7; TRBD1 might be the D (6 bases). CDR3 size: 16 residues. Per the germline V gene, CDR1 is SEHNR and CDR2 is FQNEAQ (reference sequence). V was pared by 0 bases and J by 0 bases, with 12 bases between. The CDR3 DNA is TGTGCCAGCAGCTTAGCGGCAGGGGTTGGCTCCTACGAGCAGTACTTC. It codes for CASSLAAGVGSYEQYF.

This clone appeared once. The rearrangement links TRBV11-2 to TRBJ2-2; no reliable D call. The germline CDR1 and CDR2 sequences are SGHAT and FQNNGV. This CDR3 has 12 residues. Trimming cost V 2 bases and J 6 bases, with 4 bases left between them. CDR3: CASSLHAGELFF. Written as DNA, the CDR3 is TGTGCCAGCAGCTTACATGCCGGGGAGCTGTTTTTT.

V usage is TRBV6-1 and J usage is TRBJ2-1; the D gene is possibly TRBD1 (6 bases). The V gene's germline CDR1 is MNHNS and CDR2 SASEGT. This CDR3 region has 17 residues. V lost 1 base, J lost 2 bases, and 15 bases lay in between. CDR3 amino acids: CASSEVGDRYAYNEQFF. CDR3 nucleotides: TGTGCCAGCAGTGAAGTAGGCGACAGGTACGCCTACAATGAGCAGTTCTTC.

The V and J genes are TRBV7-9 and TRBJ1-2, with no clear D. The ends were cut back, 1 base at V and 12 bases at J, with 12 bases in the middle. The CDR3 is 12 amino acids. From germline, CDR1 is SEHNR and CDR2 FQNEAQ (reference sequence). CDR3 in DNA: TGTGCCAGCAGCTTAGGTCCAGGCAGGAACACCTTC. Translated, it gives CASSLGPGRNTF.

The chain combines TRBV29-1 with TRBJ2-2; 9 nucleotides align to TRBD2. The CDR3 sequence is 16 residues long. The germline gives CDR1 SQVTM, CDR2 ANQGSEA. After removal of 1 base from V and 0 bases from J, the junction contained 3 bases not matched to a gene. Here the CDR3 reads CSVEGAGGSNTGELFF. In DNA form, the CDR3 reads TGCAGCGTTGAAGGGGCGGGGGGGTCGAACACCGGGGAGCTGTTTTTT.

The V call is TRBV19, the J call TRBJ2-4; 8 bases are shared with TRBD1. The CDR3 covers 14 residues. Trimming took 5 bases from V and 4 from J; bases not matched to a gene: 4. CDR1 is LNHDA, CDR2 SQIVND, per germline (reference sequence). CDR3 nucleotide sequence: TGTGCCAGTAGTTTTCGACAGGGGAAAAACATTCAGTACTTC. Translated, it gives CASSFRQGKNIQYF.

The CDR3 reads CASSSAGGLGTGELFF. The CDR3 DNA follows: TGCGCCAGCAGCTCGGCAGGGGGCCTGGGCACCGGGGAGCTGTTTTTT. The chain is built from TRBV5-1 and TRBJ2-2, with TRBD1 matching 8 bases. The germline V gene has CDR1 SGHRS and CDR2 YFSETQ. The V segment lost 3 bases and the J segment 4 bases; nucleotides outside the gene matches: 8. The CDR3 consists of 16 residues.

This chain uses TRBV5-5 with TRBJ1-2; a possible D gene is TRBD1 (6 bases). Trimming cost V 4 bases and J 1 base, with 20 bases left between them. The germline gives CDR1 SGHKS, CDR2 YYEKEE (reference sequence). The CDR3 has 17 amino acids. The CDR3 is CASSPRQEQAFNYGYTF. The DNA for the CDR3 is TGTGCCAGCAGCCCTAGACAGGAGCAGGCTTTTAACTATGGCTACACCTTC.

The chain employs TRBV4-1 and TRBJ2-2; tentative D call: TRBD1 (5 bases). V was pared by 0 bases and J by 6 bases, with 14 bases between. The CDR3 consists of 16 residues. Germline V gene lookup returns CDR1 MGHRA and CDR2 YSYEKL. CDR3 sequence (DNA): TGCGCCAGCAGCCAAGATCTGGCAGGGTGGGCCGGGGAGCTGTTTTTT. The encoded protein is CASSQDLAGWAGELFF.

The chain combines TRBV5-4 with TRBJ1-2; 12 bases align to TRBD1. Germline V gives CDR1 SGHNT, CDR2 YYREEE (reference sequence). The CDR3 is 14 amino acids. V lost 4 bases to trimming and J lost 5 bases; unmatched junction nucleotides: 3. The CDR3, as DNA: TGTGCCAGCAGCCGGGACAGGGGGCAATATGGCTACACCTTC. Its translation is CASSRDRGQYGYTF.

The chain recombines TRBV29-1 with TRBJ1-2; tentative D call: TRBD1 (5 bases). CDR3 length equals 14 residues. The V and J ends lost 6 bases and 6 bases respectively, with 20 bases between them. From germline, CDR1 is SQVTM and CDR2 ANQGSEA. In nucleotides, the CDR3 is TGCAGCGTGAGTACAGGAGTACAAAGCGATGGCTACACCTTC. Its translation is CSVSTGVQSDGYTF.

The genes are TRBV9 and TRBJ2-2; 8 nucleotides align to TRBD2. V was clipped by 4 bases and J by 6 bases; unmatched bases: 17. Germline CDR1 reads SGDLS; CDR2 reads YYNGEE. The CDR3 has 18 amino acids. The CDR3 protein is CASSPRAGESRSAGELFF. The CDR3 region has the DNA TGTGCCAGCAGCCCCAGAGCGGGGGAGTCACGGAGCGCCGGGGAGCTGTTTTTT.

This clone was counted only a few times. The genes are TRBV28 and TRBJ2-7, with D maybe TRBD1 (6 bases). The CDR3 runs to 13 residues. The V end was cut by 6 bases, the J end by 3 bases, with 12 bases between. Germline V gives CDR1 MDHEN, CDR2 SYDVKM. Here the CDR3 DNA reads TGTGCCAGCAGCAGACAGGATCGCTACGAGCAGTACTTC. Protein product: CASSRQDRYEQYF.

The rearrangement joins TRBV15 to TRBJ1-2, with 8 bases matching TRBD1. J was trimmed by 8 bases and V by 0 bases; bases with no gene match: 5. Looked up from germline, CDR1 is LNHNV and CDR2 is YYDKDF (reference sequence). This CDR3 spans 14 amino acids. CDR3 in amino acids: CATSRDQGALGYTF. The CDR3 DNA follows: TGTGCCACCAGCAGAGATCAGGGGGCGTTGGGCTACACCTTC. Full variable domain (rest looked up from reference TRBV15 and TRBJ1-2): DAMVIQNPRYQVTQFGKPVTLSCSQTLNHNVMYWYQQKSSQAPKLLFHYYDKDFNNEADTPDNFQSRRPNTSFCFLDIRSPGLGDTAMYLCATSRDQGALGYTFGSGTRLTVV.

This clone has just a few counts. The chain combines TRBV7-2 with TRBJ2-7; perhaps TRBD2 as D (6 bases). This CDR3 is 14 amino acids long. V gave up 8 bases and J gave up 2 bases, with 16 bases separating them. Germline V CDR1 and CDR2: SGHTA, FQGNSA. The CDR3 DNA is TGTGCCAGCGGACCGCGGGCTAGCGCCTACGAGCAGTACTTC. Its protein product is CASGPRASAYEQYF. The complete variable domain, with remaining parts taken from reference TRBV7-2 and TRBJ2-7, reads GAGVSQSPSNKVTEKGKDVELRCDPISGHTALYWYRQSLGQGLEFLIYFQGNSAPDKSGLPSDRFSAERTGGSVSTLTIQRTQQEDSAVYLCASGPRASAYEQYFGPGTRLTVT.

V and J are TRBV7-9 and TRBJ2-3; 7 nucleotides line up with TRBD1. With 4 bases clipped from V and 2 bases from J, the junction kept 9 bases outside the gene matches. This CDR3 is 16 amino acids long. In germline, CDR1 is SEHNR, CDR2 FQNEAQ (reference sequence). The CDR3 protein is CASSSRQGATTDTQYF. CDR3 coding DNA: TGTGCCAGCAGCTCACGACAGGGTGCTACCACAGATACGCAGTATTTT. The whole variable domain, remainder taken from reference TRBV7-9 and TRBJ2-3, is DTGVSQNPRHKITKRGQNVTFRCDPISEHNRLYWYRQTLGQGPEFLTYFQNEAQLEKSRLLSDRFSAERPKGSFSTLEIQRTEQGDSAMYLCASSSRQGATTDTQYFGPGTRLTVL.

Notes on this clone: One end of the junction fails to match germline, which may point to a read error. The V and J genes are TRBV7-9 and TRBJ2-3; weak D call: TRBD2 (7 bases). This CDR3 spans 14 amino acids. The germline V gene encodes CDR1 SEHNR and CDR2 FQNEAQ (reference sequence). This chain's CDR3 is CSSSSRQGGGTQYF. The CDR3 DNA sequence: TGTTCCAGCAGCTCGCGGCAGGGAGGGGGTACGCAGTATTTT. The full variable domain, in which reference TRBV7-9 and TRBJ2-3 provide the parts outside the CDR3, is DTGVSQNPRHKITKRGQNVTFRCDPISEHNRLYWYRQTLGQGPEFLTYFQNEAQLEKSRLLSDRFSAERPKGSFSTLEIQRTEQGDSAMYLCSSSSRQGGGTQYFGPGTRLTVL.

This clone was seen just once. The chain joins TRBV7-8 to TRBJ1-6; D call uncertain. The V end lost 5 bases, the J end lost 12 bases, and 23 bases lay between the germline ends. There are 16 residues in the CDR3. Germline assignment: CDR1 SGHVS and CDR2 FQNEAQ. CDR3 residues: CASSPSRQPTRVPLHF. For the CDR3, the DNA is TGTGCCAGCAGCCCGAGTCGCCAACCAACGAGGGTACCCCTCCACTTT.

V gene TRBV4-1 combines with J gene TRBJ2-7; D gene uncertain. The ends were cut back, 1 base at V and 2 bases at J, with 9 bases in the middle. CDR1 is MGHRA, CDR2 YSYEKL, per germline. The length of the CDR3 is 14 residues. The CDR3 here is CASSQAPGTYEQYF. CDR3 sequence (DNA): TGCGCCAGCAGCCAAGCCCCTGGCACCTACGAGCAGTACTTC.

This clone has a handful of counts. DNA for the CDR3: TGCGCCAGCAGCCCCCAGACTAGCGGGGGGTATCAGGATGAGCAGTTCTTC. Translation: CASSPQTSGGYQDEQFF. The V and J genes are TRBV5-1 and TRBJ2-1; 13 positions match TRBD2. Per germline, CDR1 SGHRS and CDR2 YFSETQ. The V gene end was trimmed by 4 bases and the J gene end by 8 bases; junction bases not matched to a gene: 12. The CDR3 is 17 amino acids.

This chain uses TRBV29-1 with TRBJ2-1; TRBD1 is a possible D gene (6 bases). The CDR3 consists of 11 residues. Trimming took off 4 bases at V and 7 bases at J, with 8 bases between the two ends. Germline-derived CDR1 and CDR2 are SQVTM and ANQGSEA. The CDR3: CSVADRNEQFF. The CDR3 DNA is TGCAGCGTTGCGGACAGAAATGAGCAGTTCTTC.

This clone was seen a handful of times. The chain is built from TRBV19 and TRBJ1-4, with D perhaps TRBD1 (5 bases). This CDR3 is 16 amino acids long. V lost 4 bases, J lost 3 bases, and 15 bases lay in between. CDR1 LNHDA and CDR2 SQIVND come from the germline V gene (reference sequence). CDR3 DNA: TGTGCCAGTAGTACTTACCGGGGGACGGCTAATGAAAAACTGTTTTTT. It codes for CASSTYRGTANEKLFF.

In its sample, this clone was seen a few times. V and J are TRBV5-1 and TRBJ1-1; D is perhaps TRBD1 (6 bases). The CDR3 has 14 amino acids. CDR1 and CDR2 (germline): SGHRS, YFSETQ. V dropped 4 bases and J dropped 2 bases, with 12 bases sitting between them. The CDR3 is CASSPWTENTEAFF. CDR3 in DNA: TGCGCCAGCAGCCCCTGGACAGAAAACACTGAAGCTTTCTTT. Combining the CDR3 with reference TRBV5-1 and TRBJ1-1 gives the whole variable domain KAGVTQTPRYLIKTRGQQVTLSCSPISGHRSVSWYQQTPGQGLQFLFEYFSETQRNKGNFPGRFSGRQFSNSRSEMNVSTLELGDSALYLCASSPWTENTEAFFGQGTRLTVV.